A single T cell receptor beta chain is shown here with its context. Its antigen is undetermined. The germline gene is not matched at one end of the junction; a read error may be the cause. Germline CDR1 reads LGHDT; CDR2 reads YNNKEL (reference sequence). This CDR3 region has 16 residues. This entry belongs to a study of molecular identifiers for immune sequencing clone quantification. Library preparation followed earlier protocols using designated TCR primers. TCRdb recomputed calls from the PCR reads with MiXCR, one row per CDR3 protein. The sample carries approximately 550,000 distinct CDR3 sequences, roughly 24% recorded once. The authors sorted naive CD8 T cells as CD8+CD4-CCR7+CD45RA+. Findings and caveats of the study: Highly expanded clone sizes could be underestimated by identical TCR molecules that share a barcode.

This chain links TRBV3-1 with TRBJ2-3, with D possibly TRBD2 on 5 matching bases. The TCR originated in a human donor in good health. Some libraries in this study had Jurkat cell RNA spiked in. The specimen was naive CD8+ T cells from blood, with Jurkat cell RNA spiked in. Subset here: FACS-sorted CD8+CD4-CCR7+CD45RA+ naive T cells. The DNA for the CDR3 is TGTGCCAGCCGCCAAGGCCTAGCAGAGATCACAGATACGCAGTATTTT. It codes for CASRQGLAEITDTQYF.